This T cell receptor (beta chain) originates from a study of blood T cell repertoires in COVID-19. The wider study: Both acute and convalescent COVID-19 samples were obtained from the United States, Italy and Spain.

The CDR3 is made up of 15 amino acids. The germline gives CDR1 SGHRS, CDR2 YFSETQ. V lost 4 bases and J lost 4, with 14 bases in between. Patients of the Seattle cohort, enrolled during active infection, were followed longitudinally. Per the authors' pipeline: Reference gene primer amplification yielded estimated nucleated cell counts. Repertoires were generated with immunoSEQ multiplex PCR, while TCRdb's copy carries only in-frame clones and drops some. That table supplies the V and J calls and clone size; D and trimming were determined from the DNA. The repertoire holds around 140,000 clones, with about 88% as singletons.

The TCR comes from a human donor with COVID-19, enrolled during active disease. The donor label of this sample is uncertain. The sequencing sample was made of peripheral blood. The rearrangement joins TRBV5-1 to TRBJ2-2; a weak D match, TRBD2 (6 bases). CDR3 residues: CASSPQGLATGELFF. CDR3 bases: TGCGCCAGCAGCCCCCAGGGACTGGCCACCGGGGAGCTGTTTTTT.